Listed here are 29 T cell receptor beta chains from one sample, sequenced in a study of identical twins. TCRdb redid the calling of the 5' RACE reads with MiXCR, one entry per CDR3 protein. The sample consists of 450,000 or so distinct CDR3 sequences, approximately 18% of them appearing once. Material: naive T cells sorted from blood. The origin of the receptors is a man over 45 in good health.

This clonotype was counted a few times. The rearrangement joins TRBV6-2 or TRBV6-3 to TRBJ2-7; D is unresolved. V was shortened by 2 bases and J by 3 bases, with 8 bases between the two germline ends. The germline CDR1 and CDR2 sequences are MNHEY and SVGEGT. CDR3 length equals 13 residues. CDR3 DNA: TGTGCCAGCAGTTACGGTATGAGCTACGAGCAGTACTTC. This sequence encodes CASSYGMSYEQYF.

This clonotype has more than one count but fewer than ten. The rearrangement uses TRBV5-1 and TRBJ2-1; the D call may be TRBD1 or TRBD2 (5 bases each). Germline values: CDR1 SGHRS, CDR2 YFSETQ. The CDR3 spans 14 residues. Deletions cut 1 base from V and 6 bases from J, with 11 bases between. As DNA, the CDR3 is TGCGCCAGCAGCTTGAAGGGACCGCTCAATGAGCAGTTCTTC. It encodes CASSLKGPLNEQFF.

At least ten counts were recorded for this clonotype. CDR3 sequence (DNA): TGTGCCAGCCTCAGACAGACCACTAGCACAGATACGCAGTATTTT. Translating gives CASLRQTTSTDTQYF. V is TRBV6-1 and J is TRBJ2-3, with a tentative D call TRBD1 (5 bases). The CDR3 sequence is 15 residues long. CDR1 MNHNS and CDR2 SASEGT come from the germline V gene. V was shortened by 8 bases and J by 0 bases, with 15 bases between the two germline ends.

The rearrangement uses TRBV21-1 and TRBJ2-7; TRBD1, as called in the table, went unchecked against the DNA. TRBV21-1 is flagged as a pseudogene. The CDR3 consists of 13 residues. Here the CDR3 reads CARPTDRVSEQYF. CDR3 nucleotide sequence: TGTGCCAGACCGACGGACAGGGTATCCGAGCAGTACTTC.

The chain couples TRBV5-5 to TRBJ1-3; D gene uncertain. Between the trimmed V and J ends, which lost 5 bases and 3 bases, there was a span of 15 bases. CDR3 length equals 15 residues. Germline assignment: CDR1 SGHKS and CDR2 YYEKEE (reference sequence). The CDR3 protein is CASRWEEISGNTIYF. The CDR3 DNA reads TGTGCCAGCAGGTGGGAGGAAATCAGTGGAAACACCATATATTTT.

The sample holds many counts of this clonotype. This chain connects TRBV25-1 to TRBJ1-2; D ambiguous. CDR1 and CDR2 (germline): MGHDK, SYGVNS. V was trimmed by 6 bases and J by 4 bases, leaving 15 bases between them. This CDR3 has 14 residues. The CDR3 protein is CASRPNTRAYGYTF. The CDR3 DNA reads TGTGCCAGCAGACCCAATACGAGGGCCTATGGCTACACCTTC.

The table lists this clonotype with many counts. The V call is TRBV9, the J call TRBJ2-7; D ambiguous. V gave up 1 base and J gave up 4 bases, with 9 bases separating them. The CDR3 is 13 amino acids. Germline V gene sequence: CDR1 SGDLS, CDR2 YYNGEE. The CDR3 is CASSVIPGYEQYF. The CDR3, as DNA: TGTGCCAGCAGCGTAATACCCGGGTACGAGCAGTACTTC.

This clonotype has only one observation. The gene calls are TRBV25-1 and TRBJ2-5; 9 bases are shared with TRBD1. This CDR3 region has 15 residues. The V segment lost 4 bases and the J segment 4 bases; nucleotides outside the gene matches: 7. CDR1 MGHDK and CDR2 SYGVNS come from the germline V gene. CDR3: CASSAHGTGRETQYF. In DNA, the CDR3 is TGTGCCAGCAGTGCCCACGGGACAGGGCGAGAGACCCAGTACTTC.

This clonotype was seen only a few times. The gene calls are TRBV7-9 and TRBJ1-2; TRBD1 agrees at 8 bases. CDR1 and CDR2 (germline): SEHNR, FQNEAQ (reference sequence). V gave up 5 bases and J gave up 2 bases; unmatched junction bases: 7. The CDR3 extends over 15 amino acids. The CDR3 nucleotides are TGTGCCAGCAGCGTAGACAGGGGTCGGAACTATGGCTACACCTTC. Its protein is CASSVDRGRNYGYTF.

This chain joins TRBV6-5 and TRBJ2-3; D not certain. V lost 2 bases and J 4 bases, leaving 13 bases between the germline ends. There are 15 residues in the CDR3. In germline, CDR1 is MNHEY, CDR2 SVGAGI. CDR3 bases: TGTGCCAGCAGTTACGGGATGGGTCTCGCAGATACGCAGTATTTT. It codes for CASSYGMGLADTQYF.

This chain joins TRBV10-3 and TRBJ1-1, with D tentatively TRBD1 (5 bases). V was trimmed by 4 bases and J by 4 bases, leaving 16 bases between them. CDR1 ENHRY and CDR2 SYGVKD come from the germline V gene. This CDR3 has 15 amino acids. CDR3 sequence (DNA): TGTGCCATCAGTGGAGCCGGAAGGGGCCCCACTGAAGCTTTCTTT. This gives the protein CAISGAGRGPTEAFF.

The table lists this clonotype with a few counts. The CDR3 nucleotides read TGTGCCAGCAGTTACTCAGGGAATAGACAGCCCCAGCATTTT. Translating gives CASSYSGNRQPQHF. The J gene is TRBJ1-5, the V gene TRBV6-2 or TRBV6-3; D gene unclear. Germline lookup yields CDR1 MNHEY and CDR2 SVGEGT. This CDR3 is built from 14 residues. Trimming took off 0 bases at V and 7 bases at J, with 10 bases between the two ends.

Only a few counts were recorded for this clonotype. The rearrangement joins TRBV29-1 to TRBJ2-3; D possibly corresponds to TRBD1 (5 bases). CDR3 length: 14 residues. Trimming shortened V by 2 bases and J by 3 bases, and 12 bases separated the two germline ends. Germline V gives CDR1 SQVTM, CDR2 ANQGSEA. The CDR3 DNA reads TGCAGCGTTGAACAATCAGGGTTTACAGATACGCAGTATTTT. Translating it yields CSVEQSGFTDTQYF.

This clonotype was detected only once. The gene calls are TRBV2 and TRBJ2-3; 11 nucleotides line up with TRBD1. Germline values: CDR1 SNHLY, CDR2 FYNNEI. V was clipped by 10 bases and J by 1 base; unmatched bases: 10. The CDR3 runs 16 residues. The CDR3 bases are TGTGCCACCACCGGGACAGGGGGTTTTGGCACAGATACGCAGTATTTT. It translates to CATTGTGGFGTDTQYF.

This clonotype has just a few counts. This chain links TRBV20-1 with TRBJ2-7; 8 nucleotides match TRBD2. Germline values: CDR1 DFQATT, CDR2 SNEGSKA (reference sequence). The CDR3 sequence is 14 residues long. V trimming: 5 bases; J trimming: 2 bases; junction bases outside the gene matches: 8. The CDR3 is CSAFKRERPYEQYF. The CDR3 coding sequence is TGCAGTGCTTTCAAGCGGGAGCGACCCTACGAGCAGTACTTC.

This clonotype was seen many times. The V gene is TRBV6-1, the J gene TRBJ1-6; possible D gene TRBD1, 6 bases. This CDR3 has 14 amino acids. Deletions cut 3 bases from V and 8 bases from J, with 11 bases between. Germline loops: CDR1 MNHNS, CDR2 SASEGT. The CDR3 here is CASSDRGRDSPLHF. CDR3 nucleotides: TGTGCCAGCAGTGACAGGGGTAGGGATTCACCCCTCCACTTT.

This clonotype was picked up a small number of times. The V call is TRBV7-6, the J call TRBJ2-5, with D possibly being TRBD1 (6 bases). The CDR3 is 15 amino acids. The germline gives CDR1 SGHVS, CDR2 FNYEAQ. Trimming took 5 bases from V and 0 from J, leaving 13 bases between them. In DNA, the CDR3 is TGTGCCAGCAGCCACGCAGGACAGTACCAAGAGACCCAGTACTTC. Translation: CASSHAGQYQETQYF.

J is TRBJ2-7 and V is TRBV5-5; D unclear. Trimming left V 3 bases short and J 3 bases short, with 13 bases between. The length of the CDR3 is 14 residues. The V gene's germline CDR1 is SGHKS and CDR2 YYEKEE (reference sequence). The CDR3 is CASSSQDDGYEQYF. The CDR3 nucleotides are TGTGCCAGCAGCTCGCAGGACGACGGCTACGAGCAGTACTTC. The full variable domain, completed using reference TRBV5-5 and TRBJ2-7, is DAGVTQSPTHLIKTRGQQVTLRCSPISGHKSVSWYQQVLGQGPQFIFQYYEKEERGRGNFPDRFSARQFPNYSSELNVNALLLGDSALYLCASSSQDDGYEQYFGPGTRLTVT.

The rearrangement joins TRBV27 to TRBJ2-5, with TRBD1 as a possible D gene (5 bases). The ends were cut back, 2 bases at V and 2 bases at J, with 18 bases in the middle. The CDR3 runs 17 residues. Germline loops: CDR1 MNHEY, CDR2 SMNVEV (reference sequence). The CDR3 sequence is CASSLRVWSGRQETQYF. CDR3 coding DNA: TGTGCCAGCAGTTTACGGGTGTGGTCAGGGCGTCAAGAGACCCAGTACTTC.

This clonotype appeared a few times. V usage is TRBV6-2 or TRBV6-3 and J usage is TRBJ1-2; 8 bases match TRBD1. There are 15 residues in the CDR3. J was trimmed by 5 bases and V by 7 bases; bases with no gene match: 12. The germline CDR1 and CDR2 sequences are MNHEY and SVGEGT. CDR3 nucleotide sequence: TGTGCCAGCAAAGAAGCAGGGGGCGGCCCTTATGGCTACACCTTC. It is translated as CASKEAGGGPYGYTF.

This clonotype was counted many times. The chain joins TRBV7-2 to TRBJ1-5; D is uncertain. The CDR3 is made up of 13 amino acids. The germline V gene has CDR1 SGHTA and CDR2 FQGNSA. The V end was cut by 5 bases, the J end by 4 bases, with 9 bases between. The chain's CDR3 is CASSGRANQPQHF. In nucleotides, the CDR3 is TGTGCCAGCAGCGGGAGGGCTAATCAGCCCCAGCATTTT.

This clonotype has more than one count but fewer than ten. The chain has TRBV20-1 and TRBJ1-5; D might be TRBD1 (5 bases). This CDR3 is 13 amino acids long. The germline CDR1 and CDR2 sequences are DFQATT and SNEGSKA (reference sequence). V was cut by 6 bases and J by 4 bases, with 13 bases left in between. This CDR3 reads CSASVTANQPQHF. DNA of the CDR3: TGCAGTGCATCGGTGACAGCTAATCAGCCCCAGCATTTT.

Only one count was recorded for this clonotype. The chain joins TRBV6-2 or TRBV6-3 to TRBJ2-2, with D uncertain. This CDR3 has 14 residues. With 7 bases removed from V and 1 base from J, the gap between germline ends came to 10 bases. Looked up from germline, CDR1 is MNHEY and CDR2 is SVGEGT. CDR3 region: CASTLRGNTGELFF. CDR3 coding DNA: TGTGCCAGCACCCTCAGAGGGAACACCGGGGAGCTGTTTTTT.

The genes are TRBV12-3 or TRBV12-4 and TRBJ2-7; 11 nucleotides line up with TRBD1. V was pared by 1 base and J by 8 bases, with 4 bases of the junction left unmatched. This CDR3 comprises 14 residues. The CDR3 sequence is CASSLGTGGFKQYF. The CDR3 DNA reads TGTGCCAGCAGTTTAGGGACAGGGGGCTTCAAGCAGTACTTC.

The chain uses TRBV7-9 and TRBJ2-2, with TRBD1 identical over 9 bases. CDR1 and CDR2 from the germline V gene are SEHNR and FQNEAQ (reference sequence). J gave up 1 base and V 8 bases, and 2 bases lay outside the gene matches. The CDR3 extends over 14 amino acids. The CDR3 DNA reads as TGTGCCAGCGACAGGGGGGTGAACACCGGGGAGCTGTTTTTT. It translates to CASDRGVNTGELFF.

The rearrangement links TRBV5-1 to TRBJ2-2; D unclear. Trimming pared 0 bases from V and 0 bases from J, leaving 6 bases between. This CDR3 comprises 15 residues. CDR1 and CDR2 from the germline V gene are SGHRS and YFSETQ. In DNA, the CDR3 is TGCGCCAGCAGCTTGGCCCAGTCGAACACCGGGGAGCTGTTTTTT. Translation: CASSLAQSNTGELFF.

This chain joins TRBV15 and TRBJ1-5; 9 bases are a match to TRBD1. Germline V gene data show CDR1 as LNHNV and CDR2 as YYDKDF (reference sequence). This CDR3 is 17 amino acids long. The trim removed 3 bases at V and 2 bases at J, leaving 8 bases unmatched. The CDR3 is CATSRALRTGGNQPQHF. The CDR3 nucleotides are TGTGCCACCAGCAGGGCCCTACGGACAGGGGGCAATCAGCCCCAGCATTTT. Full variable domain (rest looked up from reference TRBV15 and TRBJ1-5): DAMVIQNPRYQVTQFGKPVTLSCSQTLNHNVMYWYQQKSSQAPKLLFHYYDKDFNNEADTPDNFQSRRPNTSFCFLDIRSPGLGDTAMYLCATSRALRTGGNQPQHFGDGTRLSIL.

This clonotype was found a few times. V and J are TRBV15 and TRBJ2-7; tentative D call: TRBD1 (6 bases). Germline lookup yields CDR1 LNHNV and CDR2 YYDKDF (reference sequence). The CDR3 extends over 12 amino acids. The germline V and J ends were trimmed by 4 bases and 3 bases, with 7 bases remaining between them. CDR3 sequence: CATSKDSYEQYF. The CDR3 nucleotides are TGTGCCACCAGCAAGGACAGCTACGAGCAGTACTTC. The full variable domain, completed using reference TRBV15 and TRBJ2-7, is DAMVIQNPRYQVTQFGKPVTLSCSQTLNHNVMYWYQQKSSQAPKLLFHYYDKDFNNEADTPDNFQSRRPNTSFCFLDIRSPGLGDTAMYLCATSKDSYEQYFGPGTRLTVT.

In its sample, this clonotype was seen a few times. The chain joins TRBV5-6 to TRBJ2-2, with D perhaps being TRBD1 or TRBD2 (5 bases each). Deletions cut 3 bases from V and 0 bases from J, with 9 bases between. Germline CDR1 SGHDT, CDR2 YYEEEE. This CDR3 region has 15 residues. The CDR3 DNA reads as TGTGCCAGCAGCTCCGGGGCTACGAACACCGGGGAGCTGTTTTTT. Translation: CASSSGATNTGELFF.